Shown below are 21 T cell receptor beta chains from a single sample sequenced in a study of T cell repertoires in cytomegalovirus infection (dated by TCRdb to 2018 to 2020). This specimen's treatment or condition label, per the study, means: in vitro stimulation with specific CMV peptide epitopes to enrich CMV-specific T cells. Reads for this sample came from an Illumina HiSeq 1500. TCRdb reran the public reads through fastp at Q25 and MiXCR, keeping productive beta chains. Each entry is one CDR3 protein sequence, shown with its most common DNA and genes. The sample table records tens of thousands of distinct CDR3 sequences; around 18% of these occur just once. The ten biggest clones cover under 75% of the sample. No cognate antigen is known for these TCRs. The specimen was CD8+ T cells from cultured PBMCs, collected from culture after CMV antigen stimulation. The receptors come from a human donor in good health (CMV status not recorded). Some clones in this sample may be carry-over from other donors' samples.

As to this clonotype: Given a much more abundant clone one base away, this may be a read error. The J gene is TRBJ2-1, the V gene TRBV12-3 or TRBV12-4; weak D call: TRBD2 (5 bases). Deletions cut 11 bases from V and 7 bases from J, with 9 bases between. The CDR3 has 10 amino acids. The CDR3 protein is CACGLNEQFF. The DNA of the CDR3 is TGTGCCTGCGGACTTAATGAGCAGTTCTTC.

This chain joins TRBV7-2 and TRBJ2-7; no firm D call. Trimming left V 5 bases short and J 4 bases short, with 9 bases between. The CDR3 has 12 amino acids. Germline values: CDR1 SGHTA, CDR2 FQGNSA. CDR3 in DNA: TGTGCCAGCAGCGTAAATCCGTACGAGCAGTACTTC. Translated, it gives CASSVNPYEQYF.

The CDR3 sequence is CASSQGQSRTGELFF. For the CDR3, the DNA is TGTGCCAGCAGCCAAGGACAGTCTCGGACCGGGGAGCTGTTTTTT. The chain employs TRBV4-2 and TRBJ2-2; tentative D call: TRBD1 (5 bases). V was trimmed by 1 base and J by 5 bases, leaving 11 bases between them. The CDR3 is 15 amino acids. CDR1 is LGHNA and CDR2 is YNFKEQ in the germline V gene.

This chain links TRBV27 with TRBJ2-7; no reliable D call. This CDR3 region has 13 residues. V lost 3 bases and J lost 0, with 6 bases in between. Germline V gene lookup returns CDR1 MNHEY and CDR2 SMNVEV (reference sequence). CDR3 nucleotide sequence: TGTGCCAGCAGTTTTAAGAGCTCCTACGAGCAGTACTTC. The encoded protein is CASSFKSSYEQYF.

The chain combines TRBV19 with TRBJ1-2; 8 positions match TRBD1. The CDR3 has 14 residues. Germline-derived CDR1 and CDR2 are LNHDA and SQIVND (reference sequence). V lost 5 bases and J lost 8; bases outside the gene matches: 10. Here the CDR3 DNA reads TGTGCCAGTAGTCTTTCCAGGGGGCTGGACGGCTACACCTTC. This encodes CASSLSRGLDGYTF.

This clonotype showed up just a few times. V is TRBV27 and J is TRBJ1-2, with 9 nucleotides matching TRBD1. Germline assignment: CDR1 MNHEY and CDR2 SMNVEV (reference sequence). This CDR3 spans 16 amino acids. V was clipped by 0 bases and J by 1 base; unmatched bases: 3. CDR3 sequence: CASSLSGTGFNYGYTF. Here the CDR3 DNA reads TGTGCCAGCAGTTTATCGGGGACAGGGTTTAACTATGGCTACACCTTC.

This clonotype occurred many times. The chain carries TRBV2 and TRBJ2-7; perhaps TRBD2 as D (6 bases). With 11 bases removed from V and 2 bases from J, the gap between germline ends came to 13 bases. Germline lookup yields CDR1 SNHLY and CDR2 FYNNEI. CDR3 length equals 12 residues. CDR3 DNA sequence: TGTGCCGGAGGGGACGAGACCTACGAGCAGTACTTC. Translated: CAGGDETYEQYF.

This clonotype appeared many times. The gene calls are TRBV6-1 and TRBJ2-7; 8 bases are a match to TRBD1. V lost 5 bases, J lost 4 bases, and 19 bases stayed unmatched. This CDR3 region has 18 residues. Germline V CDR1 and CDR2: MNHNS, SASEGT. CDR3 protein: CASSPSGSRDRLWYEQYF. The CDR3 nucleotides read TGTGCCAGCAGTCCCAGTGGGTCACGGGACAGGTTATGGTACGAGCAGTACTTC.

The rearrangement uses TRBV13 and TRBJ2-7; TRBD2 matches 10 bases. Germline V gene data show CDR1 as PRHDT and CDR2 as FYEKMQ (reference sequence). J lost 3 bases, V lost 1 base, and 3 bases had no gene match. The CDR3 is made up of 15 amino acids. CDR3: CASSLVTSGLYEQYF. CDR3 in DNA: TGTGCCAGCAGCTTAGTGACTAGCGGGCTCTACGAGCAGTACTTC.

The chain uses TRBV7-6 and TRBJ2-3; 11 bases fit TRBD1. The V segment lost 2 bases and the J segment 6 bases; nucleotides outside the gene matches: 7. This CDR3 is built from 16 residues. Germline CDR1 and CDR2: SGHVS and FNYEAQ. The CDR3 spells CASSLIRTGGPDTQYF. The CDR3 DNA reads TGTGCCAGCAGCTTAATTCGGACAGGGGGCCCTGATACGCAGTATTTT.

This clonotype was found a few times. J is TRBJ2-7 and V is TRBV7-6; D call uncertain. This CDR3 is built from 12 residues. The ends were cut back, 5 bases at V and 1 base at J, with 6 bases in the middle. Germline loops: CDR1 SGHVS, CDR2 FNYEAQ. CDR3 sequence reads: CASSDPSYEQYF. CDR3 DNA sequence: TGTGCCAGCAGCGACCCTTCCTACGAGCAGTACTTC.

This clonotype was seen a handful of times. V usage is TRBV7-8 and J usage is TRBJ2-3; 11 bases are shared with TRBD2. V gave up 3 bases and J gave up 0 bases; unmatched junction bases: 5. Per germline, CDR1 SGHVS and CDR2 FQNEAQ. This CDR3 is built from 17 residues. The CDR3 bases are TGTGCCAGCAGCTTGATAGCGGGAGGGCCTAGCACAGATACGCAGTATTTT. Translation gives CASSLIAGGPSTDTQYF.

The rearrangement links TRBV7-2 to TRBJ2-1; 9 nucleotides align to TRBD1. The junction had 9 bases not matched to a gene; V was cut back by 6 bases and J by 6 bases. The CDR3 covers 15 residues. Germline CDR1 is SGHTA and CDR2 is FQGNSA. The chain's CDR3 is CASRAPGTGSNEQFF. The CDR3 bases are TGTGCCAGCAGGGCCCCCGGGACAGGGAGCAATGAGCAGTTCTTC.

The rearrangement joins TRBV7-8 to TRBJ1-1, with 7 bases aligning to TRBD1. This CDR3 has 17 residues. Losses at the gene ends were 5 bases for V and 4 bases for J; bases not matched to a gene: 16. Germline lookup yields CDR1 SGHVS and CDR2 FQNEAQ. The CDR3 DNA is TGTGCCAGCAGCCCAGACAGGGTTCTTAGTTTGGGCACTGAAGCTTTCTTT. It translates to CASSPDRVLSLGTEAFF.

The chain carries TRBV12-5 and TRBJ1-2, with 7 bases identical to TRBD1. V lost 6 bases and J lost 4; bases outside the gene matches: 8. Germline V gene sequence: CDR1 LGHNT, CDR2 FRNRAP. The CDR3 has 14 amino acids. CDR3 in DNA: TGTGCTAGTGGCTCAGGGGGGGCCCGCTATGGCTACACCTTC. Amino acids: CASGSGGARYGYTF.

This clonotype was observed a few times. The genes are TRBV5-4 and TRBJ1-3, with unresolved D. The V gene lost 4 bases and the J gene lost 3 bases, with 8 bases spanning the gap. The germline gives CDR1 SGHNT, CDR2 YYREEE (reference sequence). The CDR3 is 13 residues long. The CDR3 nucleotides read TGTGCCAGCAGCCCAACTCATGGAAACACCATATATTTT. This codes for CASSPTHGNTIYF.

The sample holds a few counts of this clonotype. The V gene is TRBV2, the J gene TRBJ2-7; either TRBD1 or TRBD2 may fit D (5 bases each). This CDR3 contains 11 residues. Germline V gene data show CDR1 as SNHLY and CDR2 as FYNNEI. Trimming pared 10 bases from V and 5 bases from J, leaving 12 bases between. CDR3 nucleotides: TGTGCCATTCTTGGGACCCACGAGCAGTACTTC. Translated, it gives CAILGTHEQYF.

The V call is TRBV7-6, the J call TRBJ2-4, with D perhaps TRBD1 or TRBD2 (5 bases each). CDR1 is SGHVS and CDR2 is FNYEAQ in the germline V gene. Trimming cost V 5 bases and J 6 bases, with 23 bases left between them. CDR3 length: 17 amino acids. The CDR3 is CASSTGPHVSRRNIQYF. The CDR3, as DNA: TGTGCCAGCAGCACGGGGCCTCACGTTTCACGACGAAACATTCAGTACTTC.

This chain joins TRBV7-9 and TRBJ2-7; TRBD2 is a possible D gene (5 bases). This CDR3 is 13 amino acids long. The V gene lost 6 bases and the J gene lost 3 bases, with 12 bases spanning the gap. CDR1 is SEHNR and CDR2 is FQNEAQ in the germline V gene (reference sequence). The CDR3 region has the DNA TGTGCCAGCAGTCAACCGGGAAACTACGAGCAGTACTTC. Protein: CASSQPGNYEQYF.

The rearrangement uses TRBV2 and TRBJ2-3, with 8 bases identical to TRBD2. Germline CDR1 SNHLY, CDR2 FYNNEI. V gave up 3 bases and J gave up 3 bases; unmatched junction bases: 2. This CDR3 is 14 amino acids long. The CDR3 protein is CASSDRGGTDTQYF. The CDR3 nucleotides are TGTGCCAGCAGTGACCGGGGGGGTACAGATACGCAGTATTTT.

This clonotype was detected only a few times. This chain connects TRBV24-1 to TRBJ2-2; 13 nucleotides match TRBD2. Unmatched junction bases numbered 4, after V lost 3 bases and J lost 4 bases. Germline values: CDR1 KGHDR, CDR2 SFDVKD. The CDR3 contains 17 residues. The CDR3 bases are TGTGCCACCAGTGATCTCTGGACTAGCGGGGGCACCGGGGAGCTGTTTTTT. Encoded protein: CATSDLWTSGGTGELFF.